This TCR beta chain was observed in a study of blood T cell repertoires in COVID-19 (dated by TCRdb to the early 2020s). For the study in its entirety: The collaborator samples originated in the United States, Italy and Spain and spanned the acute and convalescent phases of COVID-19. The prospective study material was composed of cDNA or gDNA derived from T cells, B-cell-depleted T cells, or PBMCs. Deeply sampled blood TCRbeta repertoires from subjects exposed to, actively infected with, or recovered from COVID-19 were included in the dataset. A freely available public database, intended as a resource for researchers studying the immune response to SARS-CoV-2, is where the repertoires were released. Samples were obtained from the ongoing ImmuneRACE study (first 160 participants) and from some 1,200 subjects provided by 6 global collaborators. A de-identified subject ID, COVID-19 status, age in years and sex were almost always included in the sample metadata. Where available, HLA class I and class II types were obtained from metadata supplied by the sample provider rather than from assay-based typing.

Findings and caveats that apply to the study as a whole: Clinical and demographic metadata were provided uncurated, with the amount varying by source and participant.

Notes on this clone: It lacks a known antigen. Base qualities were left out, and no much larger clone turns up one base away.

Each collaborating institution followed its own protocols to collect whole blood in K2EDTA tubes. Collaborator samples were shipped for TCRbeta analysis as frozen whole blood, isolated PBMCs, or DNA extracted from either sample type. The immunoSEQ Assay, a bias-controlled multiplex PCR, was used to amplify TCRbeta CDR3 regions from genomic DNA. The original pipeline was this. The number of nucleated cells in each sample was estimated from the amplification of reference gene primers within the assay. To quantify the absolute abundance of each unique TCRbeta CDR3 rearrangement, sequence reads were collapsed and filtered. Productive Simpson clonality was computed per sample as the square root of Simpson's diversity index over productive rearrangements. This immuneACCESS table, as held by TCRdb, lists in-frame sequences with V and J called but not all clones. Of the missing ones, under half trace to an unresolved V gene in checked studies; the others have no known cause. V and J calls and clone size are copied from that table; D and trimming were computed from the DNA. The sample data list under 500,000 clones, and around 89% of these were observed just once. The top ten hold approximately 4.3% of the sample.

This TCR was recovered from a young woman with acute or convalescent COVID-19. The sequencing input was peripheral blood.

CDR3 loop: CASRPTQGMRTEAFF. The sequenced DNA is TGTGCCAGCAGGCCAACACAGGGGATGAGGACTGAAGCTTTCTTT. The rearrangement joined TRBV5-4 to TRBJ1-1, and 7 junctional nucleotides match TRBD1. Trimming takes 5 bases off V and 5 bases off J; junction bases not matched to a gene: 12. From cysteine to phenylalanine, the CDR3 is 15 amino acids long. Just CDR3 DNA is preserved here, 45 bases in frame from base 1. Looking up the germline V gene (reference sequence) yields CDR1 SGHNT and CDR2 YYREEE.